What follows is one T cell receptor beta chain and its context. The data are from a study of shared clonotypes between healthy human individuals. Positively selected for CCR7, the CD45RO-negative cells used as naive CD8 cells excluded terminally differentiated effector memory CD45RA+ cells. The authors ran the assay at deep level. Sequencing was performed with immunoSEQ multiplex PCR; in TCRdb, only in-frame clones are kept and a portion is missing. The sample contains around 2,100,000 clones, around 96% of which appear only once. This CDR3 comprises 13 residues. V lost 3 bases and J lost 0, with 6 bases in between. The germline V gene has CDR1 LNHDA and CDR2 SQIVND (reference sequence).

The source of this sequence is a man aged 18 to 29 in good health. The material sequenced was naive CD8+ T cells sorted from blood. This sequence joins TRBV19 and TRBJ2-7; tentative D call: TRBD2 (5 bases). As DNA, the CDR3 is TGTGCCAGTAGTATGAGGGTCTCCTACGAGCAGTACTTC. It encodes CASSMRVSYEQYF.